This record looks at one TCR beta chain sequence and its context. This specimen comes from a study of shared clonotypes between healthy human individuals. Study in general: A few men and two women, aged 18 to 49, were donors.

Running of the assay took place at deep level. The repertoire was sequenced with immunoSEQ multiplex PCR; TCRdb's copy has only in-frame clones and lacks some. This sample has more than 400,000 clones, with 81% found just once. V dropped 5 bases and J dropped 2; count of bases not matched to a gene: 2. The CDR3 has 14 residues. Germline V lookup: CDR1 SGHTA, CDR2 FQGTGA. The specimen was PBMCs. The chain has TRBV7-3 and TRBJ2-2, with 7 nucleotides matching TRBD1. The origin of this receptor is a woman in her 40s in good health. Some clones in this sample may be carry-over from other donors' samples. As DNA, the CDR3 is TGTGCCAGCAGCAGACAGGGAAACACCGGGGAGCTGTTTTTT. This encodes CASSRQGNTGELFF.